Below, 24 T cell receptor beta chains from the same sample are listed, as sequenced in a study of human T cells and chemical hapten exposure. TCRdb independently ran MiXCR on the RACE reads; one entry per CDR3 protein. The table includes 120,000 or so distinct CDR3 sequences, 13% detected once. Sample time point: pre-sensitization, week 0. As to treatment: therapeutic diphenylcyclopropenone sensitization with weekly scalp DPC. Sequences were derived from whole blood, sampled in connection with sensitization to the hapten diphenylcyclopropenone (DPC). The receptor source for this set is a young woman with alopecia areata. Some clones in this sample may be carry-over from other donors' samples.

In this sample, this clonotype turned up once. Since the CDR3 does not end with the conserved phenylalanine or tryptophan, this likely comes from a read error. J is TRBJ2-5 and V is TRBV29-1; D may be TRBD1 (5 bases). The germline CDR1 and CDR2 sequences are SQVTM and ANQGSEA. Trimming took 4 bases from V and 2 from J, leaving 8 bases between them. The CDR3 runs 12 residues. The CDR3 protein is CSVVGHQETQYY. CDR3 DNA: TGCAGCGTTGTAGGACATCAAGAGACCCAGTACTAC.

This clonotype was counted many times. V and J are TRBV29-1 and TRBJ1-5; TRBD1 agrees at 7 bases. The CDR3 has 13 residues. Germline CDR1 is SQVTM and CDR2 is ANQGSEA. The trim removed 8 bases at V and 3 bases at J, leaving 7 bases unmatched. The CDR3 region is CSTRQGPNQPQHF. CDR3 in DNA: TGCAGCACCCGACAGGGCCCCAATCAGCCCCAGCATTTT.

The chain joins TRBV7-9 to TRBJ1-3; 12 bases fit TRBD1. Unmatched junction bases numbered 2, after V lost 4 bases and J lost 1 base. The CDR3 consists of 16 residues. CDR1 is SEHNR and CDR2 is FQNEAQ in the germline V gene (reference sequence). This CDR3 is CASSSGQGASGNTIYF. As DNA, the CDR3 is TGTGCCAGCAGCTCGGGACAGGGGGCGTCTGGAAACACCATATATTTT.

This clonotype occurred a few times. This sequence joins TRBV20-1 and TRBJ1-1; D possibly corresponds to TRBD1 (6 bases). Germline V CDR1 and CDR2: DFQATT, SNEGSKA (reference sequence). This CDR3 comprises 14 residues. V lost 2 bases and J lost 0, with 10 bases in between. This CDR3 reads CSARRGQMNTEAFF. The CDR3 DNA follows: TGCAGTGCTAGACGGGGGCAGATGAACACTGAAGCTTTCTTT.

The chain uses TRBV18 and TRBJ2-7, with a weak D call TRBD2 (5 bases). V gave up 0 bases and J gave up 4 bases, with 13 bases separating them. Germline-derived CDR1 and CDR2 are KGHSH and LQKENI. The CDR3 runs to 15 residues. This chain's CDR3 is CASSPPMGRHYEQYF. CDR3 in DNA: TGTGCCAGCTCACCACCGATGGGGAGACATTACGAGCAGTACTTC.

This clonotype was found many times. The gene calls are TRBV28 and TRBJ1-1; D ambiguous. Germline loops: CDR1 MDHEN, CDR2 SYDVKM. V shed 4 bases and J shed 7 bases, with 13 bases lying between them. This CDR3 has 13 residues. CDR3 protein: CASSWEGRSEAFF. In nucleotides, the CDR3 is TGTGCCAGCAGTTGGGAAGGGCGGAGTGAAGCTTTCTTT.

This clonotype turned up a few times. The chain uses TRBV23-1 and TRBJ2-7; D gene ambiguous. TRBV23-1 is designated an ORF whose function remains uncertain. The ends were cut back, 3 bases at V and 0 bases at J, with 12 bases in the middle. This CDR3 is built from 15 residues. The CDR3 region has the DNA TGCGCCAGCAGTCACCAAACTGACATCTCCTACGAGCAGTACTTC. Amino acid sequence: CASSHQTDISYEQYF.

The rearrangement uses TRBV6-2 or TRBV6-3 and TRBJ1-5; D gene ambiguous. This CDR3 region has 12 residues. The germline CDR1 and CDR2 sequences are MNHEY and SVGEGT. The V gene lost 6 bases and the J gene lost 7 bases, with 10 bases spanning the gap. The CDR3 region is CASRPSAQPQHF. The CDR3 region has the DNA TGTGCCAGCAGACCATCGGCCCAGCCCCAGCATTTT.

This chain joins TRBV15 and TRBJ2-7; D call uncertain. Germline V gene sequence: CDR1 LNHNV, CDR2 YYDKDF (reference sequence). This CDR3 region has 13 residues. The V end lost 0 bases, the J end lost 4 bases, and 7 bases lay between the germline ends. The CDR3: CATSRESVYEQYF. Written as DNA, the CDR3 is TGTGCCACCAGCAGAGAATCAGTATACGAGCAGTACTTC.

This clonotype was counted at least ten times. This rearrangement joins TRBV6-2 or TRBV6-3 to TRBJ1-5; no reliable D call. V lost 8 bases, J lost 6 bases, and 11 bases lay in between. The CDR3 has 12 amino acids. Germline-derived CDR1 and CDR2 are MNHEY and SVGEGT. This CDR3 is CASFNAGQPQHF. CDR3 sequence (DNA): TGTGCCAGCTTTAATGCGGGTCAGCCCCAGCATTTT.

This clonotype was seen more than once but under ten times. The CDR3 protein is CASSLAPGSSYEQYF. CDR3 bases: TGTGCCAGCAGCTTAGCACCAGGGAGCTCCTACGAGCAGTACTTC. The chain has TRBV7-6 and TRBJ2-7; D possibly matches TRBD1 or TRBD2 (5 bases each). The V gene lost 0 bases and the J gene lost 0 bases, with 9 bases spanning the gap. Germline V gene data show CDR1 as SGHVS and CDR2 as FNYEAQ. The CDR3 totals 15 residues.

This clonotype occurred many times. The chain couples TRBV11-2 to TRBJ2-1, with D hard to call. The CDR3 consists of 12 residues. Germline lookup yields CDR1 SGHAT and CDR2 FQNNGV. The V end was cut by 1 base, the J end by 7 bases, with 5 bases between. CDR3 protein: CASSLVGNEQFF. The CDR3 bases are TGTGCCAGCAGCTTAGTCGGGAATGAGCAGTTCTTC.

The table lists this clonotype with a few counts. J is TRBJ2-1 and V is TRBV20-1; D is tentatively TRBD1 or TRBD2 (5 bases each). Trimming removed 6 bases at V and 10 bases at J, with 22 bases between. There are 14 residues in the CDR3. Germline CDR1 is DFQATT and CDR2 is SNEGSKA (reference sequence). DNA for the CDR3: TGCAGTGCGGACTTCGGCGGTAGGGGTCGGGAGCAGTTCTTC. Encoded protein: CSADFGGRGREQFF.

This clonotype was counted ten times or more. The rearrangement uses TRBV9 and TRBJ1-6; TRBD1 matches at 7 bases. Per the germline V gene, CDR1 is SGDLS and CDR2 is YYNGEE. The CDR3 has 15 amino acids. Trimming took 0 bases from V and 9 from J; bases not matched to a gene: 6. DNA for the CDR3: TGTGCCAGCAGCGTAGATGGGGACAGCGTTTCACCCCTCCACTTT. Translation: CASSVDGDSVSPLHF.

The rearrangement uses TRBV10-3 and TRBJ1-3; TRBD1 matches at 7 bases. Germline V CDR1 and CDR2: ENHRY, SYGVKD. This CDR3 has 14 amino acids. V lost 2 bases, J lost 2 bases, and 0 bases stayed unmatched. The CDR3 sequence: CAISETGAGNTIYF. In DNA form, the CDR3 reads TGTGCCATCAGTGAGACAGGGGCTGGAAACACCATATATTTT.

The chain links TRBV12-3 or TRBV12-4 to TRBJ2-1, with D perhaps matching TRBD1 or TRBD2 (6 bases each). V was clipped by 7 bases and J by 6 bases, with 16 bases between them. The CDR3 sequence is 14 residues long. CDR3 sequence reads: CASTQEGGSNEQFF. CDR3 DNA: TGTGCCAGCACCCAAGAGGGGGGAAGCAATGAGCAGTTCTTC.

The genes are TRBV7-6 and TRBJ2-1; D unclear. Looked up from germline, CDR1 is SGHVS and CDR2 is FNYEAQ. The CDR3 runs 15 residues. Deletions cut 1 base from V and 0 bases from J, with 7 bases between. CDR3 amino acids: CASSLVHSSYNEQFF. Written as DNA, the CDR3 is TGTGCCAGCAGCTTAGTACACAGCTCCTACAATGAGCAGTTCTTC. Supplemented by reference TRBV7-6 and TRBJ2-1, the full variable domain reads GAGVSQSPRYKVTKRGQDVALRCDPISGHVSLYWYRQALGQGPEFLTYFNYEAQQDKSGLPNDRFSAERPEGSISTLTIQRTEQRDSAMYRCASSLVHSSYNEQFFGPGTRLTVL.

This clonotype was seen only a few times. This rearrangement joins TRBV6-6 to TRBJ1-5; 7 positions agree with TRBD1. CDR1 and CDR2 from the germline V gene are MNHNY and SVGAGI (reference sequence). The CDR3 spans 15 residues. V shed 5 bases, J shed 1 base, and the junction held 5 bases outside the gene matches. CDR3 in amino acids: CASSRGGESNQPQHF. The CDR3 DNA reads as TGTGCCAGCAGTAGAGGGGGCGAGAGCAATCAGCCCCAGCATTTT.

V and J are TRBV3-1 and TRBJ1-2, with D hard to call. CDR3 length: 15 residues. The ends were cut back, 4 bases at V and 5 bases at J, with 17 bases in the middle. The germline V gene encodes CDR1 LGHDT and CDR2 YNNKEL (reference sequence). The DNA of the CDR3 is TGTGCCAGCAGCCCGGACCTCCAGTTGGGTTATGGCTACACCTTC. Its protein is CASSPDLQLGYGYTF.

The chain joins TRBV20-1 to TRBJ2-3; 9 bases fit TRBD1. Germline CDR1 and CDR2: DFQATT and SNEGSKA (reference sequence). V was pared by 0 bases and J by 6 bases, with 13 bases of the junction left unmatched. The CDR3 length is 17 residues. CDR3 in amino acids: CSARDRGQGRAPDTQYF. The DNA for the CDR3 is TGCAGTGCTAGAGATCGGGGACAGGGTAGGGCCCCCGATACGCAGTATTTT.

The chain has TRBV20-1 and TRBJ2-3, with 12 nucleotides matching TRBD2. The ends lost 0 bases at V and 2 bases at J; junction bases unmatched: 9. This CDR3 region has 18 residues. Germline V gives CDR1 DFQATT, CDR2 SNEGSKA (reference sequence). The CDR3 region has the DNA TGCAGTGCTAGAGATAGTCGGACTAGCGGGGCCCACACAGATACGCAGTATTTT. This encodes CSARDSRTSGAHTDTQYF.

This clonotype occurred once. This may come from a read error, since a much larger clone is one base off. The rearrangement links TRBV27 to TRBJ1-1, with D perhaps TRBD1 (5 bases). Looked up from germline, CDR1 is MNHEY and CDR2 is SMNVEV (reference sequence). This CDR3 spans 13 amino acids. The CDR3 DNA follows: TGTGCCAGCAGTTTATGGCCGACAGCTGAAGCTTACTTT. Encoded protein: CASSLWPTAEAYF.

In its sample, this clonotype was seen many times. The V call is TRBV19, the J call TRBJ1-2; D is unclear. Germline V gene lookup returns CDR1 LNHDA and CDR2 SQIVND (reference sequence). The CDR3 runs 14 residues. Trimming pared 6 bases from V and 0 bases from J, leaving 11 bases between. For the CDR3, the DNA is TGTGCCAGTAGGGGAACAGCTTCTAACTATGGCTACACCTTC. Translation: CASRGTASNYGYTF.

The chain uses TRBV20-1 and TRBJ2-7, with 9 nucleotides matching TRBD1. Germline CDR1 DFQATT, CDR2 SNEGSKA (reference sequence). The CDR3 length is 13 residues. The ends lost 4 bases at V and 3 bases at J; junction bases unmatched: 4. Here the CDR3 reads CSANRDRVYEQYF. In DNA, the CDR3 is TGCAGTGCTAACCGGGACAGGGTCTACGAGCAGTACTTC.